This T cell receptor (beta chain) derives from a study of cytotoxic CD8 clonotypes in ibrutinib-treated CLL. On the study more broadly: The study recorded mean values of around 250,000 productive templates and 94,082 productive rearrangements per sample.

V lost 2 bases to trimming and J lost 5 bases, with 12 bases between them. Germline values: CDR1 ENHRY, CDR2 SYGVKD. The CDR3 length is 14 residues. TCRdb's table, derived via immunoSEQ multiplex PCR, lists solely in-frame clones and lacks some. The top ten hold about 2.1% of the sample, which has 150,000 to 200,000 clones, over 65% seen once. Comment on this clone: The antigen is not known.

Findings of the study overall: Contraction or stability on treatment was seen for public clonotypes, which were uncommon. Clonality went up at the time of ibrutinib response, stayed stable in sustained remission, and later dropped back toward its baseline level at progression.

The source material was PBMCs, sampled after 12 months of ibrutinib treatment. V gene TRBV10-3 combines with J gene TRBJ2-5, with a possible D match to TRBD2 (5 bases). The sequence derives from a human donor with chronic lymphocytic leukemia. The CDR3 is CAISEESSSETQYF. In nucleotides, the CDR3 is TGTGCCATCAGTGAGGAGTCTAGCTCGGAGACCCAGTACTTC.